The rows below give T cell receptor beta chains drawn from one sample of a study of cytomegalovirus exposure and HLA in healthy donors. Here immunoSEQ multiplex PCR was the method, and the copy in TCRdb shows in-frame clones only, minus some. This table holds approximately 74,000 clones, roughly 75% found once. Input material: PBMCs. Source of these receptors: a woman aged 40 to 50 in good health and CMV-seronegative. Each CDR3 is given with its conserved first and last residue. The D gene is left open where the match is weak. Only some rows state a clone size, as once, few, many or a class for expanded clones.

TRBJ1-6,few,TRBV5-6,TRBD1,CASSSLQGAASYNSPLHF,TGTGCCAGCAGCTCCCTACAGGGGGCTGCCTCCTATAATTCACCCCTCCACTTT
TRBJ2-3,NA,TRBV7-8,NA,CASTRFFTDTQYF,TGTGCCAGCACCCGGTTTTTCACAGATACGCAGTATTTT
TRBJ1-1,few,TRBV7-3,NA,CASSLVRHENTEAFF,TGTGCCAGCAGCTTAGTTCGACACGAGAACACTGAAGCTTTCTTT
TRBJ2-1,NA,TRBV11-2,TRBD1,CASSLGVGTGDNEQFF,TGTGCCAGCAGCTTAGGGGTGGGGACAGGGGACAATGAGCAGTTCTTC
TRBJ2-1,NA,TRBV30,NA,CAWSLETRSFF,TGTGCCTGGAGTTTGGAGACTAGGTCGTTCTTC
TRBJ2-7,NA,TRBV28,TRBD1,CASSLWPQGVVYEQYF,TGTGCCAGCAGTTTATGGCCCCAGGGGGTGGTTTACGAGCAGTACTTC
TRBJ2-2,once,TRBV6-5,TRBD1,CASSYSDRDGGELFF,TGTGCCAGCAGTTACTCCGACAGGGACGGCGGGGAGCTGTTTTTT
TRBJ2-7,NA,TRBV5-4,NA,CASRRDISYEQYF,TGTGCCAGCAGAAGGGACATCTCCTACGAGCAGTACTTC
TRBJ2-5,few,TRBV29-1,NA,CSVDKGGEETQYF,TGCAGCGTTGATAAGGGGGGGGAGGAGACCCAGTACTTC
TRBJ1-2,few,TRBV7-2,NA,CASSPLVFSTNYGYTF,TGTGCCAGCAGCCCTCTAGTCTTTTCCACTAACTATGGCTACACCTTC
TRBJ1-5,NA,TRBV5-1,NA,CASSLAGADQPQHF,TGCGCCAGCAGCCTGGCAGGGGCAGATCAGCCCCAGCATTTT
TRBJ2-5,once,TRBV10-3,TRBD1,CAISDPTGQETQYF,TGTGCCATCAGTGACCCGACAGGGCAAGAGACCCAGTACTTC
TRBJ2-1,few,TRBV7-6,TRBD1,CASSLTGGYYNEQFF,TGTGCCAGCAGCCTTACAGGGGGATACTACAATGAGCAGTTCTTC
TRBJ2-1,once,TRBV29-1,NA,CSVDGSGEVNEQFF,TGCAGCGTTGACGGAAGCGGTGAGGTCAATGAGCAGTTCTTC
TRBJ1-1,NA,TRBV18,TRBD1,CASSPIGTALGGATEAFF,TGTGCCAGCTCACCAATAGGGACAGCCCTGGGTGGGGCAACTGAAGCTTTCTTT
TRBJ1-1,NA,TRBV10-1,NA,CASSPDIRITEAFF,TGCGCCAGCAGCCCGGACATAAGGATCACTGAAGCTTTCTTT
TRBJ1-1,NA,TRBV30,NA,CAWSVGGGLNTEAFF,TGTGCCTGGAGTGTAGGGGGGGGATTGAACACTGAAGCTTTCTTT
TRBJ2-1,NA,TRBV29-1,NA,CSVYAGSSYNEQFF,TGCAGCGTTTATGCGGGGAGCTCCTACAATGAGCAGTTCTTC
TRBJ1-1,once,TRBV7-9,TRBD1,CASSPISGTGGAEAFF,TGTGCCAGCAGCCCGATTTCTGGGACAGGGGGGGCTGAAGCTTTCTTT
TRBJ1-4,NA,TRBV6-1,TRBD1,CASSARQGLNEKLFF,TGTGCCAGCAGTGCCCGACAGGGTTTAAATGAAAAACTGTTTTTT
TRBJ2-2,NA,TRBV4-1,NA,CASSPFVGELFF,TGCGCCAGCAGCCCTTTTGTCGGGGAGCTGTTTTTT
TRBJ2-2,NA,TRBV2,NA,CASSWDKNTGELFF,TGTGCCAGCAGTTGGGACAAAAACACCGGGGAGCTGTTTTTT
TRBJ2-7,NA,TRBV2,NA,CASSVGAQAYEQYF,TGTGCCAGCAGTGTTGGCGCGCAGGCCTACGAGCAGTACTTC
TRBJ1-2,NA,TRBV27,NA,CASSSSLGLNYGYTF,TGTGCCAGCAGTTCATCTCTTGGCCTTAACTATGGCTACACCTTC
TRBJ2-1,NA,TRBV28,TRBD1,CASSKQGAMNNEQFF,TGTGCCAGCAGCAAACAGGGGGCGATGAACAATGAGCAGTTCTTC
TRBJ2-5,NA,TRBV7-9,TRBD1,CASSLTGDETQYF,TGTGCCAGCAGCTTGACAGGGGACGAGACCCAGTACTTC
TRBJ2-7,NA,TRBV30,TRBD1,CAWAPDRVSYEQYF,TGTGCCTGGGCTCCCGACAGGGTCTCCTACGAGCAGTACTTC
TRBJ2-1,NA,TRBV5-1,NA,CASSLRSIYNEQFF,TGCGCCAGCAGCTTGCGGTCCATCTACAATGAGCAGTTCTTC
TRBJ2-2,NA,TRBV7-8,TRBD2,CASSLTSGRGNTGELFF,TGTGCCAGCAGCTTGACGAGCGGGAGGGGAAACACCGGGGAGCTGTTTTTT
TRBJ2-5,NA,TRBV2,TRBD2,CASSEFTGGIQYF,TGTGCCAGCAGTGAGTTTACGGGGGGGATCCAGTACTTC
TRBJ2-2,NA,TRBV2,NA,CASKDTQLSTGELFF,TGTGCCAGCAAGGACACCCAGTTAAGCACCGGGGAGCTGTTTTTT
TRBJ2-5,NA,TRBV6-1,NA,CASTRSSERETQYF,TGTGCCAGCACGAGGTCTTCAGAGCGGGAGACCCAGTACTTC
TRBJ2-1,NA,TRBV13,NA,CATARGGARYNEQFF,TGTGCCACCGCTAGGGGGGGGGCACGATACAATGAGCAGTTCTTC
TRBJ1-1,few,TRBV19,TRBD1,CASSRWTGEDTEAFF,TGTGCCAGTAGTCGCTGGACAGGGGAGGACACTGAAGCTTTCTTT
TRBJ2-1,NA,TRBV19,TRBD2,CASSQPVLAGVKREQFF,TGTGCCAGTAGCCAACCCGTTCTAGCGGGGGTAAAACGTGAGCAGTTCTTC
TRBJ2-1,few,TRBV7-9,TRBD2,CASSLTLSGRSDNEQFF,TGTGCCAGCAGCCTAACACTTAGCGGGAGATCAGACAATGAGCAGTTCTTC
TRBJ2-7,NA,TRBV7-2,NA,CASSFPGLAYEQYF,TGTGCTAGCAGCTTCCCGGGACTTGCCTACGAGCAGTACTTC
TRBJ2-1,few,TRBV28,TRBD1,CASSLPGTVYNEQFF,TGTGCCAGCAGTTTACCCGGGACAGTCTACAATGAGCAGTTCTTC
TRBJ2-5,NA,TRBV9,TRBD1,CASTATGGYETQYF,TGTGCCAGCACCGCGACAGGGGGCTATGAGACCCAGTACTTC
TRBJ1-1,NA,TRBV7-3,NA,CASSLSGTLNTEAFF,TGTGCCAGCAGCTTAAGTGGGACACTGAACACTGAAGCTTTCTTT
TRBJ2-3,NA,TRBV7-7,NA,CASSLSRLDTQYF,TGTGCTAGCAGCTTGTCCAGATTAGATACGCAGTATTTT
TRBJ1-1,few,TRBV4-3,NA,CASSQDTGREAFF,TGCGCCAGCAGCCAAGATACGGGGAGGGAAGCTTTCTTT
TRBJ1-2,NA,TRBV29-1,TRBD1,CSADQGQYGYTF,TGCAGCGCTGACCAGGGACAGTATGGCTACACCTTC
TRBJ2-1,NA,TRBV29-1,TRBD2,CSVLSGSSYNEQFF,TGCAGCGTTCTTAGCGGGTCCTCCTACAATGAGCAGTTCTTC
TRBJ1-6,NA,TRBV19,TRBD1,CASTEGQFSPLHF,TGTGCCAGCACTGAGGGACAGTTCTCACCCCTCCACTTT
TRBJ2-7,NA,TRBV2,TRBD1,CASSDSTGGEQYF,TGTGCCAGCAGTGATTCGACAGGGGGCGAGCAGTACTTC
TRBJ2-3,once,TRBV2,TRBD1,CASMVRGPLTSTDTQYF,TGTGCCAGCATGGTCAGGGGGCCGCTTACTAGCACAGATACGCAGTATTTT
TRBJ2-7,NA,TRBV6-5,TRBD2,CASSYSSGGYEQYF,TGTGCCAGCAGTTACTCTAGCGGGGGGTACGAGCAGTACTTC
TRBJ2-3,NA,TRBV19,NA,CASRRITGDGGDTQYF,TGTGCCAGTAGAAGAATTACAGGGGACGGGGGAGATACGCAGTATTTT
TRBJ2-7,NA,TRBV5-1,NA,CASSLLPYEQYF,TGCGCCAGCAGTCTTCTTCCCTACGAGCAGTACTTC
TRBJ2-1,few,TRBV28,NA,CASGGLGGRNEQFF,TGTGCCAGCGGTGGCCTAGGGGGTCGCAATGAGCAGTTCTTC
TRBJ1-6,NA,TRBV25-1,TRBD1,CASSGGQSSYNSPLHF,TGTGCCAGCAGTGGGGGACAGAGCTCCTATAATTCACCCCTCCACTTT
TRBJ2-7,NA,TRBV13,TRBD2,CASSLSSGVSYEQYF,TGTGCCAGCAGCTTATCTAGCGGGGTCTCCTACGAGCAGTACTTC
TRBJ1-2,NA,TRBV7-3,TRBD1,CASSPRQGSYGYTF,TGTGCCAGCAGCCCTCGACAGGGAAGCTATGGCTACACCTTC